This T cell receptor (beta chain) came from a study of lymphopenia after photon versus proton radiotherapy. Study-wide findings and caveats: Better survival with proton therapy was suggested as possible, not demonstrated.

Measured with immunoSEQ multiplex PCR; TCRdb has only the in-frame clones, and not every one. This sample has more than 15,000 clones, with just under 85% found just once. A remark on this clone: Its specificity is unknown.

Source: peripheral blood, taken from a patient treated with photon-based radiotherapy. This clonotype was obtained from a woman in her forties or fifties with pancreatic cancer.

The CDR3 DNA reads TGTGCCAGCAGTTTTGGGGGTTCGAACACCGGGGAGCTGTTTTTT. It is translated as CASSFGGSNTGELFF. The rearrangement uses TRBV27 and TRBJ2-2; D could derive from TRBD1 or TRBD2 (5 bases each). Germline CDR1 and CDR2: MNHEY and SMNVEV (reference sequence). This CDR3 is built from 15 residues. V lost 3 bases to trimming and J lost 0 bases, with 8 bases between them.